A selection of T cell receptor beta chains follows, all from one sample in a study of regulatory T cells in long-lasting Graves disease. One entry per CDR3 protein, called by TCRdb with MiXCR from the multiplex PCR reads. The sample records roughly 380,000 distinct CDR3 sequences, about a sixth being singletons. The sequencing used peripheral blood mononuclear cells (PBMCs), collected at new diagnosis, from a patient treated with antithyroid drugs. These receptor sequences come from a female donor with Graves disease. CDR3s include the opening cysteine and the closing phenylalanine or tryptophan. The D gene is left open where the match is weak. Clone size is not always given. Where it is, it says once, few, many or a class for expanded clones.

CDR3 protein	V gene	J gene	clone size	D gene
CATSRDRLQEGGRDYGYTF	TRBV15	TRBJ1-2	NA	NA
CATKEGQGDETQYF	TRBV10-3	TRBJ2-5	many	TRBD1
CASSTNRGAYEQYF	TRBV7-9	TRBJ2-7	NA	TRBD1
CASSLWTRNEAFF	TRBV5-6	TRBJ1-1	many	NA
CASSYIWDRGLGTEAFF	TRBV28	TRBJ1-1	NA	TRBD1
CASSPPGRGRVYEQYF	TRBV7-9	TRBJ2-7	many	NA
CSAPKGTGRARLAGGPETQYF	TRBV20-1	TRBJ2-5	NA	TRBD2
CASSFRGDEKLFF	TRBV7-2	TRBJ1-4	many	TRBD1
CASSQLDIENTEAFF	TRBV3-1	TRBJ1-1	many	NA
CSVVGGYGYTF	TRBV29-1	TRBJ1-2	NA	NA
CASSQGMTGVRTDTQYF	TRBV4-3	TRBJ2-3	many	TRBD1
CASSLDQLGTEAFF	TRBV28	TRBJ1-1	many	NA
CASSDGLARSWNTEAFF	TRBV10-2	TRBJ1-1	NA	NA
CASSPGGITGELFF	TRBV12-3/TRBV12-4	TRBJ2-2	NA	TRBD2
CATAGGTSLYEQYF	TRBV7-9	TRBJ2-7	many	TRBD2
CASSLARDYEQYF	TRBV7-2	TRBJ2-7	many	NA
CASSLVVGSGANVLTF	TRBV7-8	TRBJ2-6	few	NA
CASLRGARAYEQYF	TRBV2	TRBJ2-7	NA	NA
CASSLEGPGLGITGELFF	TRBV7-2	TRBJ2-2	NA	TRBD2
CASSAQGFSTDTQYF	TRBV19	TRBJ2-3	few	TRBD1
CSARAQAGLLLLNEQFF	TRBV20-1	TRBJ2-1	NA	TRBD2
CASSPPNYNEQFF	TRBV9	TRBJ2-1	few	NA
CACTGGWPAKNTEAFF	TRBV30	TRBJ1-1	NA	NA
CASSLSTGIAYNEQFF	TRBV7-9	TRBJ2-1	many	NA